A selection of T cell receptor beta chains follows, all from one sample in a study of PD-1 blockade in classical Hodgkin lymphoma. Assay used: immunoSEQ multiplex PCR; TCRdb lists only in-frame clones, some missing. The table includes 4,000 to 4,500 clones, over 70% detected once. The sample was CD4+ T cells from blood, taken at baseline. All receptors come from a human donor with classical Hodgkin lymphoma. Both conserved end residues are part of each CDR3. D genes are given only for firm matches. The listing skips clone size in some rows; elsewhere it reads once, few, many or a size class.

TRBJ1-2	TRBV10-3	TRBD1	.	TGTGCCATCAGGTTTCCGGGACAGCATGGCTACACCTTC	CAIRFPGQHGYTF
TRBJ1-1	TRBV5-1	.	.	TGCGCCAGCAGCTTGGAAGGGGTCACTGAAGCTTTCTTT	CASSLEGVTEAFF
TRBJ1-1	TRBV5-4	.	.	TGTGCCAGCAGCTTGCCTTTGAACACTGAAGCTTTCTTT	CASSLPLNTEAFF
TRBJ2-2	TRBV9	.	.	TGTGCCAGCAGCCTCGGCCCTGGAAGGAACACCGGGGAGCTGTTTTTT	CASSLGPGRNTGELFF
TRBJ1-5	TRBV7-3	.	.	TGTGCCAGCAGCTTGGAGGGATACTCAGGTCAGCCCCAGCATTTT	CASSLEGYSGQPQHF
TRBJ2-1	TRBV6-5	.	.	TGTGCCAGCAGTCACAAGGTCGGTGAGCAGTTCTTC	CASSHKVGEQFF
TRBJ2-3	TRBV6-1	.	few	TGTGCCAGCAGTGATTTCTTCGGGAGCACAGATACGCAGTATTTT	CASSDFFGSTDTQYF
TRBJ1-1	TRBV4-1	.	.	TGCGCCAGCAGCCAACACCGGGCGGAAGCTTTCTTT	CASSQHRAEAFF
TRBJ2-1	TRBV19	TRBD2	.	TGTGCCAGTAGCCCGACTAGCGGGGGTAACAATGAGCAGTTCTTC	CASSPTSGGNNEQFF
TRBJ2-1	TRBV11-2	.	.	TGTGCCAGCAGCTTAACAGGGCTGAGCTCCTACAATGAGCAGTTCTTC	CASSLTGLSSYNEQFF
TRBJ1-2	TRBV10-2	TRBD1	few	TGCGCCAGCAGTCCCGGGACAGCCCAAATGGCAAGTGGCTACACCTTC	CASSPGTAQMASGYTF
TRBJ2-6	TRBV5-4	.	.	TGTGCCAGCAGATCAGGGGTCCTGAGCTCTGGGGCCAACGTCCTGACTTTC	CASRSGVLSSGANVLTF
TRBJ2-3	TRBV28	TRBD1	.	TGTGCCAGCAGTGAAACCGGGACAGGTGGGACAGATACGCAGTATTTT	CASSETGTGGTDTQYF
TRBJ1-1	TRBV2	TRBD1	.	TGTGCCAGCAAAGGGGGGCCCGGGACAGGGGCTGAAGCTTTCTTT	CASKGGPGTGAEAFF
TRBJ2-7	TRBV27	TRBD2	.	TGTGCCAGCAGTTTACGGCGGGGGGGCCAAGGGTACGAGCAGTACTTC	CASSLRRGGQGYEQYF
TRBJ2-2	TRBV5-5	TRBD2	.	TGTGCCAGCAGCTTGGAGGCGGGAGGTGGGGAGCTGTTTTTT	CASSLEAGGGELFF
TRBJ2-7	TRBV28	.	.	TGTGCCAGCAGTTTATCGGGGGTGGGCTCCTACGAGCAGTACTTC	CASSLSGVGSYEQYF
TRBJ2-2	TRBV19	.	once	TGTGCCAGTAGTATCGATATTGGAATTGCGAACACCGGGGAGCTGTTTTTT	CASSIDIGIANTGELFF
TRBJ2-1	TRBV4-3	TRBD2	.	TGCGCCAGCAGCCAAGCCCACCGACTAGCGGGGGTCAATGAGCAGTTCTTC	CASSQAHRLAGVNEQFF
TRBJ2-4	TRBV7-9	.	.	TGTGCCAGCAGCTTAGGAGGGGCTTGGGGAAACATTCAGTACTTC	CASSLGGAWGNIQYF
TRBJ2-3	TRBV5-4	.	few	TGTGCCAGCAGCCGGGCGGGACTCTTTAGCACAGATACGCAGTATTTT	CASSRAGLFSTDTQYF
TRBJ1-6	TRBV7-2	TRBD1	few	TGTGCCAGCAGCTTAGTTGGGACAGGGGAGTCACCCCTCCACTTT	CASSLVGTGESPLHF
TRBJ1-6	TRBV6-6	.	.	TGTGCCAGCAGTTACTCAAGGGATTCACCCCTCCACTTT	CASSYSRDSPLHF
TRBJ2-5	TRBV5-5	.	once	TGTGCCAGCAGCTCTACTAGGGGAGAGACCCAGTACTTC	CASSSTRGETQYF
TRBJ2-3	TRBV5-1	TRBD1	.	TGCGCCAGCAGCTTGGCTAAGGGATCGGGACAGGGGGCGGAAGATACGCAGTATTTT	CASSLAKGSGQGAEDTQYF
TRBJ2-3	TRBV7-8	.	.	TGTGCCAGCAGCCTCGGGGGTCTCACAGATACGCAGTATTTT	CASSLGGLTDTQYF
TRBJ1-6	TRBV6-1	.	.	TGTGCCAGCGCGACAGGTACCACTGATTCACCCCTCCACTTT	CASATGTTDSPLHF
TRBJ1-3	TRBV7-9	.	.	TGTGCCAGCAGCCCGTACAGGGTTGGAAACACCATATATTTT	CASSPYRVGNTIYF
TRBJ1-2	TRBV19	TRBD1	.	TGTGCCAGTAGTACCCGACAGGGCAAGAACTATGGCTACACCTTC	CASSTRQGKNYGYTF
TRBJ2-1	TRBV9	.	.	TGTGCCAGCAGCTCCGGGCCTATCCGCTCCTACAATGAGCAGTTCTTC	CASSSGPIRSYNEQFF
TRBJ1-5	TRBV28	.	.	TGTGCCAGCAGTACCCTGGGCTTCAACCCGGGTTATAGCAATCAGCCCCAGCATTTT	CASSTLGFNPGYSNQPQHF
TRBJ2-1	TRBV7-9	.	few	TGTGCCAGCAGCCGCGGCAGGACACTGAAAAGATGGGCGCACGATGAGCAGTTCTTC	CASSRGRTLKRWAHDEQFF
TRBJ2-3	TRBV4-2	TRBD2	.	TGTGCCAGCAGCCAAGGGGGGAGCGGGGGTAGCACAGATACGCAGTATTTT	CASSQGGSGGSTDTQYF
TRBJ1-6	TRBV7-2	TRBD1	once	TGTGCCAGCAGCTTAGCGCTTTGGGCGGACAGGGCTAATTCACCCCTCCACTTT	CASSLALWADRANSPLHF
TRBJ2-4	TRBV7-2	.	.	TGTGCCAGCAGCTTTAGCCAGGTTCAGTACTTC	CASSFSQVQYF
TRBJ1-5	TRBV6-5	.	.	TGTGCCAGCAGCGGGGGGGCTCTCCAGCCCCAGCATTTT	CASSGGALQPQHF
TRBJ2-5	TRBV6-6	.	.	TGTGCCAGCAGTCCAACAGGGAACCAAGAGACCCAGTACTTC	CASSPTGNQETQYF
TRBJ2-4	TRBV28	.	.	TGTGCCAGCAGTGAAAGAAAGGGCAAAAACATTCAGTACTTC	CASSERKGKNIQYF
TRBJ2-1	TRBV7-9	TRBD1	.	TGTGCCAGCAGGCCGAGGACAGGGTGGCAGGACAATGAGCAGTTCTTC	CASRPRTGWQDNEQFF
TRBJ1-1	TRBV5-6	.	.	TGTGCCAGCAGCTTCCGGGGGGGAGCTTTCTTT	CASSFRGGAFF
TRBJ2-3	TRBV5-1	.	.	TGCGCCAGCAGCCCCGCAATCCACACAGATACGCAGTATTTT	CASSPAIHTDTQYF
TRBJ1-1	TRBV10-2	.	.	TGCGCCGTGCCGGGCGACGGGGGCCCTGAAGCTTTCTTT	CAVPGDGGPEAFF
TRBJ1-1	TRBV11-2	.	.	TGTGCCAGCAGCTGGGGGAACACGGCTCTTGGAGCTTTCTTT	CASSWGNTALGAFF
TRBJ1-1	TRBV2	.	.	TGTGCCAGCAGTAAGACTATGAACACTGAAGCTTTCTTT	CASSKTMNTEAFF
TRBJ2-1	TRBV28	.	.	TGTGCCAGCAGCATCGGGGGAAATGAGCAGTTCTTC	CASSIGGNEQFF
TRBJ1-3	TRBV11-2	.	.	TGTGCCAGCAGCCTAAGGACTTCTGGAAACACCATATATTTT	CASSLRTSGNTIYF
TRBJ2-3	TRBV5-4	.	.	TGTGCCAGCAGCTTGAAGGAAATCCTCAGCACAGATACGCAGTATTTT	CASSLKEILSTDTQYF
TRBJ2-1	TRBV20-1	.	.	TGCAGTGCCAACCCACGCAATGAGCAGTTCTTC	CSANPRNEQFF
TRBJ1-6	TRBV7-9	.	.	TGTGCCAGCAGCCCTTCTAGGACGGATTCACCCCTCCACTTT	CASSPSRTDSPLHF
TRBJ2-7	TRBV9	TRBD2	.	TGTGCCAGCAGCGTAGCGGTTGCGGGGGGAGAGCAGTACTTC	CASSVAVAGGEQYF
TRBJ1-6	TRBV12-5	.	few	TGTGCTAGTGTTGCTCAGGGATTTCCGTGTGTAGGTCCACCCCTCCACTTT	CASVAQGFPCVGPPLHF
TRBJ1-3	TRBV5-1	TRBD1	.	TGCGCCAGCAGCTTGGGGACAGGGGCTGGAAACACCATATATTTT	CASSLGTGAGNTIYF
TRBJ1-1	TRBV19	.	.	TGTGCCACCGGACAGTTCCTGAACACTGAAGCTTTCTTT	CATGQFLNTEAFF
TRBJ1-2	TRBV2	.	.	TGTGCCAGCAGAATACAGCAAAACTATGGCTACACCTTC	CASRIQQNYGYTF
TRBJ2-2	TRBV15	.	.	TGTGCCACCAGCAGGGGGGACTCCACGAACACCGGGGAGCTGTTTTTT	CATSRGDSTNTGELFF
TRBJ2-2	TRBV21-1	.	once	TGTGCCGGACGGGACAGGAACACCGGGGAGCTGTTTTTT	CAGRDRNTGELFF
TRBJ2-2	TRBV7-6	.	.	TGTGCCAGCAGCTTACTTGGGGGCGAGGGGAACACCGGGGAGCTGTTTTTT	CASSLLGGEGNTGELFF
TRBJ1-6	TRBV7-2	.	.	TGTGCCAGCAGCTCTATTCTGAATTCACCCCTCCACTTT	CASSSILNSPLHF
TRBJ2-5	TRBV28	TRBD1	few	TGTGCCAGCAGTTTTTCTGGATTGAGGGACAGGGGTGAGGAGACCCAGTACTTC	CASSFSGLRDRGEETQYF